The 8 T cell receptor beta chains given below trace back to one sample, sequenced in a study of blood T cells in healthy people across ages. It was with a sample-barcoded 5' primer and a J-beta primer mix that a second PCR of roughly 7 to 12 cycles was run. Via MiXCR, TCRdb re-called the 5' RACE reads, giving one row per CDR3 protein. The sample holds around 1.1 million distinct CDR3 sequences, 30% to 40% seen once. The material sequenced was blood. The receptors come from a man aged 18 to 35 in good health.

This clonotype has ten or more counts. The genes are TRBV6-2 or TRBV6-3 and TRBJ1-2; TRBD1 agrees at 7 bases. The CDR3 is 13 amino acids. V shed 7 bases, J shed 4 bases, and the junction held 6 bases outside the gene matches. Germline CDR1 and CDR2: MNHEY and SVGEGT. The CDR3 bases are TGTGCCAGCACCCGACAGGGACCCTATGGCTACACCTTC. Translation gives CASTRQGPYGYTF.

Comment on this clonotype: A much larger clone sits a single nucleotide away, making a read error possible. J is TRBJ1-4 and V is TRBV6-5, with a weak D call TRBD1 (6 bases). CDR1 MNHEY and CDR2 SVGAGI come from the germline V gene. The CDR3 spans 15 residues. The CDR3: CVSSYLGGAREKLFF. The DNA for the CDR3 is TGTGTCAGCAGTTACTTAGGGGGGGCGCGCGAAAAACTGTTTTTT.

The chain has TRBV5-5 and TRBJ2-1, with D perhaps being TRBD1 or TRBD2 (5 bases each). The CDR3 totals 12 residues. V lost 6 bases and J lost 10, with 14 bases in between. Germline V CDR1 and CDR2: SGHKS, YYEKEE (reference sequence). The CDR3 DNA reads as TGTGCCAGCACCCACGGGGCTGGGGAGCAGTTCTTC. This gives the protein CASTHGAGEQFF. Together with reference TRBV5-5 and TRBJ2-1, the CDR3 gives the full variable domain: DAGVTQSPTHLIKTRGQQVTLRCSPISGHKSVSWYQQVLGQGPQFIFQYYEKEERGRGNFPDRFSARQFPNYSSELNVNALLLGDSALYLCASTHGAGEQFFGPGTRLTVL.

The chain uses TRBV27 and TRBJ2-3; possible D gene TRBD2, 6 bases. There are 13 residues in the CDR3. The V gene lost 5 bases and the J gene lost 8 bases, with 14 bases spanning the gap. The germline CDR1 and CDR2 sequences are MNHEY and SMNVEV (reference sequence). CDR3 sequence reads: CASSAGPRSTQYF. The CDR3 coding sequence is TGTGCCAGCAGTGCGGGGCCCCGGTCTACGCAGTATTTT.

V is TRBV4-3 and J is TRBJ1-2, with 7 bases fitting TRBD1. J gave up 4 bases and V 0 bases, and 8 bases lay outside the gene matches. The length of the CDR3 is 16 residues. Looked up from germline, CDR1 is LGHNA and CDR2 is YSLEER. The CDR3 loop reads CASSQDHRGSPYGYTF. CDR3 nucleotide sequence: TGCGCCAGCAGCCAAGACCACAGGGGTAGTCCCTATGGCTACACCTTC.

The CDR3 reads CSARVGTLRNTIYF. CDR3 bases: TGCAGTGCTAGAGTCGGGACGCTGAGAAACACCATATATTTT. This rearrangement joins TRBV20-1 to TRBJ1-3, with D perhaps TRBD1 (5 bases). The CDR3 spans 14 residues. Germline values: CDR1 DFQATT, CDR2 SNEGSKA (reference sequence). Trimming pared 1 base from V and 5 bases from J, leaving 12 bases between.

The table lists this clonotype with many counts. The V gene is TRBV20-1, the J gene TRBJ1-1; possible D gene TRBD1, 6 bases. Trimming cost V 5 bases and J 2 bases, with 9 bases left between them. This CDR3 spans 12 amino acids. Per germline, CDR1 DFQATT and CDR2 SNEGSKA (reference sequence). The CDR3 DNA is TGCAGTGCTCGGACAGCTAACACTGAAGCTTTCTTT. Protein: CSARTANTEAFF.

The chain links TRBV7-9 to TRBJ2-3, with 7 bases identical to TRBD1. CDR1 SEHNR and CDR2 FQNEAQ come from the germline V gene (reference sequence). There are 16 residues in the CDR3. V lost 5 bases, J lost 5 bases, and 13 bases stayed unmatched. The CDR3 nucleotides read TGTGCCAGCAGCGGCCGGAAGGGACAGTGGGGAGATACGCAGTATTTT. This codes for CASSGRKGQWGDTQYF.